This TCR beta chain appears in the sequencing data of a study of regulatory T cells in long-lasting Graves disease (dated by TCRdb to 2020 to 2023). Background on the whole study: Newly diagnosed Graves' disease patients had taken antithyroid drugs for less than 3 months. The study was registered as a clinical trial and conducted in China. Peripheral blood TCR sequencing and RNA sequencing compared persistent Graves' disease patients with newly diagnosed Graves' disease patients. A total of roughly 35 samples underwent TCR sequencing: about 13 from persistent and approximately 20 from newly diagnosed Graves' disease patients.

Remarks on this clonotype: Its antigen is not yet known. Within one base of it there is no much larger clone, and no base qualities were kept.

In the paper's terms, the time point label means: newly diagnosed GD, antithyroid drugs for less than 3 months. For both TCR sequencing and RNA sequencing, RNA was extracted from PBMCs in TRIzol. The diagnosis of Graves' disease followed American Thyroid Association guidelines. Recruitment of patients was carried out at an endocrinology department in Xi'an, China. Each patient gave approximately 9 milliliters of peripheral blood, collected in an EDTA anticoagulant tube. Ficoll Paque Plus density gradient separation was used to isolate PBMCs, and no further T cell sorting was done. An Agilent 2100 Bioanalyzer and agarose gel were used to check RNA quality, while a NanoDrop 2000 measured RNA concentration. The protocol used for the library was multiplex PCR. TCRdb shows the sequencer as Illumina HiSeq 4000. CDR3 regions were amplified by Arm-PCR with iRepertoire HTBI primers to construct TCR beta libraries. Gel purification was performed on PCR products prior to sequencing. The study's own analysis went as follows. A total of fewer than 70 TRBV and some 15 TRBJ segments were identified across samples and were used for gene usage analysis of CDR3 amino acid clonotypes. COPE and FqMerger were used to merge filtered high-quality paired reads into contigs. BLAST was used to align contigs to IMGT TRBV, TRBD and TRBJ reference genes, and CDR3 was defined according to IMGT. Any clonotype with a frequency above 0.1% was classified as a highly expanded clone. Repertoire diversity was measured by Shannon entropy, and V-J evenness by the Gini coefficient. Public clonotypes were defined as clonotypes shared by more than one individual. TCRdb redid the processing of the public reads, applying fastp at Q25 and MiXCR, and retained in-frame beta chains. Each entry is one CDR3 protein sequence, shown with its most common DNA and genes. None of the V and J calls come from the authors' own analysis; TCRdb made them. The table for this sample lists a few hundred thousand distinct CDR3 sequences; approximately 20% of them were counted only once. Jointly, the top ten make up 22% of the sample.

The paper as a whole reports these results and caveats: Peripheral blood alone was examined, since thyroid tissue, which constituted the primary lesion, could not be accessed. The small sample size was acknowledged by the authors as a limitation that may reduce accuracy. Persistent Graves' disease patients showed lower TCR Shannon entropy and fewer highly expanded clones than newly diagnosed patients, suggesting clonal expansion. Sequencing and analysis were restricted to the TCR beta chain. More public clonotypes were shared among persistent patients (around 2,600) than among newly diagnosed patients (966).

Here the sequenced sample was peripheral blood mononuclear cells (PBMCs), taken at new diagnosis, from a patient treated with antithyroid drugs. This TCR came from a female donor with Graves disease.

In nucleotides, the sequence is TGTGCCACACCCGGGACGTCAAATGGGGCGGATACGCAGTATTTT. It codes for CATPGTSNGADTQYF. The chain uses TRBV2 and TRBJ2-3; the D segment is perhaps TRBD1 or TRBD2, each sharing 5 matched bases. V is cut by 10 bases and J by 6 bases, and the space between the germline ends is 23 bases. For CDR1 and CDR2, the germline V gene lists SNHLY and FYNNEI. Its CDR3 holds 15 amino acids, cysteine through phenylalanine. Here the CDR3 DNA is all that survives: 45 bases in frame from base 1.